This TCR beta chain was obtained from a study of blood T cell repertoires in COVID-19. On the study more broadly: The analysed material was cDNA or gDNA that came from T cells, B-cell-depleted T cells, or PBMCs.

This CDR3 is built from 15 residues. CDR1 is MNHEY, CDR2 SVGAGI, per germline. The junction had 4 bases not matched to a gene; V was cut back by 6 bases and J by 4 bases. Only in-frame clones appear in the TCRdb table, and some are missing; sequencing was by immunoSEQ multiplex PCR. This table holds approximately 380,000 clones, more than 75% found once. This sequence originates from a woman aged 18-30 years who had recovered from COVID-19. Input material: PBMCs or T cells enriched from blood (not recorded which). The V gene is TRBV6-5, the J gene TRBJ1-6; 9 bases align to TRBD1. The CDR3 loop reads CASRPTGGYNSPLHF. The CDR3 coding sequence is TGTGCCAGCAGACCGACAGGGGGATATAATTCACCCCTCCACTTT.